Below, 25 T cell receptor beta chains from the same sample are listed, as sequenced in a study of T cell changes during pregnancy in multiple sclerosis (dated by TCRdb to the late 2010s). Libraries came from the immunoSEQ multiplex PCR assay. This immuneACCESS table, as held by TCRdb, lists in-frame sequences with V and J called but not all clones. Of the missing ones, under half trace to an unresolved V gene in checked studies; the others have no known cause. The sample has fewer than 65,000 clones on record, roughly 91% of them singletons. The ten top clones hold under 2.5% of the sample. The sample was peripheral blood, taken in the third trimester of pregnancy. These receptors came from a female donor in good health, enrolled as a control in a pregnancy study.

The chain combines TRBV5-8 with TRBJ1-2, with no clear D. The V end was cut by 0 bases, the J end by 6 bases, with 9 bases between. This CDR3 has 13 amino acids. CDR1 is SGHTS and CDR2 is YDEGEE in the germline V gene. The CDR3 DNA reads as TGTGCCAGCAGCTTGGTGGCGGTTGATGGCTACACCTTC. This sequence encodes CASSLVAVDGYTF.

This clone was picked up a small number of times. The rearrangement uses TRBV19 and TRBJ1-5, with a tentative D call TRBD1 (5 bases). V was shortened by 3 bases and J by 6 bases, with 9 bases between the two germline ends. Germline V lookup: CDR1 LNHDA, CDR2 SQIVND (reference sequence). The CDR3 is made up of 13 amino acids. The CDR3, as DNA: TGTGCCAGTAGTATTGACAGACGTCAGCCCCAGCATTTT. Encoded protein: CASSIDRRQPQHF.

The genes are TRBV13 and TRBJ2-5; 8 bases are shared with TRBD2. V lost 4 bases and J lost 9; bases outside the gene matches: 19. The CDR3 totals 17 residues. Germline CDR1 and CDR2: PRHDT and FYEKMQ (reference sequence). In DNA form, the CDR3 reads TGTGCCAGCAGCTCCTTTCTCTGGGAACCTAACGGGGGGGCCCAGTACTTC. Encoded protein: CASSSFLWEPNGGAQYF.

The chain recombines TRBV29-1 with TRBJ2-2; the D gene is possibly TRBD2 (7 bases). Per the germline V gene, CDR1 is SQVTM and CDR2 is ANQGSEA. The CDR3 has 14 amino acids. V gave up 3 bases and J gave up 5 bases, with 13 bases separating them. DNA of the CDR3: TGCAGCGTTGACGGGGGGCGCGTAACCGGGGAGCTGTTTTTT. Translated, it gives CSVDGGRVTGELFF.

This rearrangement joins TRBV5-8 to TRBJ2-1, with 9 bases that match TRBD1. The germline gives CDR1 SGHTS, CDR2 YDEGEE. V gave up 6 bases and J gave up 4 bases; unmatched junction bases: 8. CDR3 size: 15 residues. The CDR3 DNA is TGTGCCAGCACCCTTGGGACAGGGAGGTACAATGAGCAGTTCTTC. Translated, it gives CASTLGTGRYNEQFF. Together with reference TRBV5-8 and TRBJ2-1, the CDR3 gives the full variable domain: EAGVTQSPTHLIKTRGQQATLRCSPISGHTSVYWYQQALGLGLQFLLWYDEGEERNRGNFPPRFSGRQFPNYSSELNVNALELEDSALYLCASTLGTGRYNEQFFGPGTRLTVL.

The chain has TRBV28 and TRBJ2-3; no definite D call. Germline CDR1 is MDHEN and CDR2 is SYDVKM. V gave up 3 bases and J gave up 4 bases, with 8 bases separating them. The CDR3 sequence is 13 residues long. CDR3 sequence (DNA): TGTGCCAGCAGTTTCCGACTGTCAGATACGCAGTATTTT. Its protein is CASSFRLSDTQYF.

The rearrangement links TRBV9 to TRBJ2-5, with TRBD2 matching over 15 bases. Germline CDR1 SGDLS, CDR2 YYNGEE. The CDR3 length is 17 residues. V gave up 0 bases and J gave up 5 bases; unmatched junction bases: 5. CDR3 sequence reads: CASSVGGLAGGWETQYF. DNA of the CDR3: TGTGCCAGCAGCGTAGGGGGACTAGCGGGGGGATGGGAGACCCAGTACTTC.

V is TRBV4-1 and J is TRBJ1-2; D may be TRBD1 (6 bases). Germline assignment: CDR1 MGHRA and CDR2 YSYEKL. The V end lost 1 base, the J end lost 5 bases, and 11 bases lay between the germline ends. The CDR3 consists of 14 residues. The CDR3 DNA reads TGCGCCAGCAGCCAAGTAGAGACAGGTTATGGCTACACCTTC. Amino acids: CASSQVETGYGYTF.

The rearrangement links TRBV12-5 to TRBJ1-1, with D uncertain. Trimming removed 2 bases from V and 3 bases from J, with 10 bases in between. The germline gives CDR1 LGHNT, CDR2 FRNRAP. The length of the CDR3 is 14 residues. CDR3 sequence (DNA): TGTGCTAGTGGTTTGCGAGACTTGGACACTGAAGCTTTCTTT. It translates to CASGLRDLDTEAFF.

The rearrangement links TRBV2 to TRBJ2-7; the match to TRBD2 covers 8 bases. The CDR3 covers 14 residues. V lost 3 bases to trimming and J lost 3 bases; unmatched junction nucleotides: 4. Per the germline V gene, CDR1 is SNHLY and CDR2 is FYNNEI. CDR3 in amino acids: CASSEASGFYEQYF. CDR3 DNA: TGTGCCAGCAGTGAGGCTAGCGGGTTCTACGAGCAGTACTTC.

The CDR3 sequence: CASSTLTSGRDYNEQFF. CDR3 bases: TGTGCCAGTAGTACTTTGACTAGCGGGAGAGACTACAATGAGCAGTTCTTC. The chain couples TRBV19 to TRBJ2-1; TRBD2 matches 12 bases. Germline V gene lookup returns CDR1 LNHDA and CDR2 SQIVND (reference sequence). The CDR3 extends over 17 amino acids. V lost 4 bases to trimming and J lost 3 bases; unmatched junction nucleotides: 7.

This clone was counted a single time. This chain links TRBV7-3 with TRBJ2-4, with D perhaps TRBD1 (5 bases). The CDR3 has 17 amino acids. Per germline, CDR1 SGHTA and CDR2 FQGTGA. V was shortened by 2 bases and J by 6 bases, with 20 bases between the two germline ends. DNA for the CDR3: TGTGCCAGCAGCTTACAGACTTCGGCAGGGAAAACAAACATTCAGTACTTC. Encoded protein: CASSLQTSAGKTNIQYF.

A single count supports this clone. The CDR3 DNA is TGTGCCAGCAGCTTGGACAGGGAAGAAAAACTGTTTTTT. Translating it yields CASSLDREEKLFF. This chain connects TRBV5-6 to TRBJ1-4, with D possibly being TRBD1 (6 bases). Per the germline V gene, CDR1 is SGHDT and CDR2 is YYEEEE. This CDR3 has 13 amino acids. The V end was cut by 0 bases, the J end by 8 bases, with 8 bases between.

The J gene is TRBJ2-1, the V gene TRBV28, with TRBD2 matching 7 bases. This CDR3 comprises 15 residues. Germline V gives CDR1 MDHEN, CDR2 SYDVKM. The V and J ends lost 7 bases and 6 bases, in that order; junction bases with no gene match: 12. This CDR3 is CASMTWSTGGNEQFF. Written as DNA, the CDR3 is TGTGCCAGCATGACCTGGAGTACGGGGGGCAATGAGCAGTTCTTC. Looking up the rest from reference TRBV28 and TRBJ2-1 gives the full variable domain: DVKVTQSSRYLVKRTGEKVFLECVQDMDHENMFWYRQDPGLGLRLIYFSYDVKMKEKGDIPEGYSVSREKKERFSLILESASTNQTSMYLCASMTWSTGGNEQFFGPGTRLTVL.

The rearrangement links TRBV4-2 to TRBJ2-7; 12 bases match TRBD2. Germline values: CDR1 LGHNA, CDR2 YNFKEQ. Trimming took 0 bases from V and 3 from J; bases not matched to a gene: 9. This CDR3 region has 18 residues. The CDR3 protein is CASSQDSSRTSGIYEQYF. CDR3 in DNA: TGTGCCAGCAGCCAAGATAGCTCAAGGACTAGCGGGATCTACGAGCAGTACTTC.

Comment on this clone: This CDR3 is also generated by other DNA sequences in the sample. The chain joins TRBV6-5 to TRBJ2-6; TRBD2 agrees at 7 bases. This CDR3 is 16 amino acids long. Germline CDR1 is MNHEY and CDR2 is SVGAGI. J gave up 2 bases and V 2 bases, and 3 bases lay outside the gene matches. CDR3 in amino acids: CASSYGGGAGANVLTF. The CDR3 coding sequence is TGTGCCAGCAGTTACGGTGGGGGGGCTGGGGCCAACGTCCTGACTTTC.

The chain links TRBV19 to TRBJ2-1; D is perhaps TRBD2 (5 bases). CDR1 is LNHDA, CDR2 SQIVND, per germline (reference sequence). The CDR3 sequence is 15 residues long. Trimming removed 9 bases at V and 0 bases at J, with 15 bases between. The CDR3 coding sequence is TGTGCCAGCACTAGAAGGCGGAGCTCCTACAATGAGCAGTTCTTC. This translates into CASTRRRSSYNEQFF.

V and J are TRBV11-2 and TRBJ1-2; D is perhaps TRBD1 (5 bases). Trimming pared 4 bases from V and 8 bases from J, leaving 14 bases between. The CDR3 totals 13 residues. The germline V gene encodes CDR1 SGHAT and CDR2 FQNNGV. This chain's CDR3 is CASSSNSGGGYTF. DNA of the CDR3: TGTGCCAGCAGCTCAAACTCGGGGGGGGGCTACACCTTC.

The chain employs TRBV9 and TRBJ2-5; 7 bases are shared with TRBD2. The junction had 1 base not matched to a gene; V was cut back by 0 bases and J by 5 bases. CDR1 and CDR2 from the germline V gene are SGDLS and YYNGEE. The CDR3 covers 13 residues. In DNA form, the CDR3 reads TGTGCCAGCAGCGTAGACGGGAGGGAGACCCAGTACTTC. It encodes CASSVDGRETQYF.

This rearrangement joins TRBV5-6 to TRBJ1-1, with D perhaps matching TRBD1 (5 bases). V was pared by 0 bases and J by 0 bases, with 9 bases between. Germline CDR1 is SGHDT and CDR2 is YYEEEE. This CDR3 has 15 residues. In nucleotides, the CDR3 is TGTGCCAGCAGCTTGGGACAGAACATGAACACTGAAGCTTTCTTT. Its protein product is CASSLGQNMNTEAFF.

J is TRBJ2-2 and V is TRBV6-5; TRBD1 might be the D (6 bases). This CDR3 has 14 residues. Looked up from germline, CDR1 is MNHEY and CDR2 is SVGAGI. V was cut by 4 bases and J by 7 bases, with 13 bases left in between. Here the CDR3 DNA reads TGTGCCAGCAGTTCCGGGACATCGAACGGGGAGCTGTTTTTT. Protein: CASSSGTSNGELFF.

The rearrangement joins TRBV30 to TRBJ1-1, with D possibly being TRBD1 (5 bases). Germline V gives CDR1 GTSNPN, CDR2 SVGIG (reference sequence). The CDR3 length is 14 residues. Trimming left V 4 bases short and J 2 bases short, with 14 bases between. As DNA, the CDR3 is TGTGCCTGGAATCGGTGGGGGGATAACACTGAAGCTTTCTTT. This encodes CAWNRWGDNTEAFF. The full variable domain, in which reference TRBV30 and TRBJ1-1 provide the parts outside the CDR3, is SQTIHQWPATLVQPVGSPLSLECTVEGTSNPNLYWYRQAAGRGLQLLFYSVGIGQISSEVPQNLSASRPQDRQFILSSKKLLLSDSGFYLCAWNRWGDNTEAFFGQGTRLTVV.

The chain has TRBV6-1 and TRBJ2-7; the D gene is possibly TRBD2 (6 bases). The V and J ends lost 0 bases and 3 bases respectively, with 33 bases between them. Germline-derived CDR1 and CDR2 are MNHNS and SASEGT. The CDR3 contains 22 residues. The CDR3 here is CASSEALALETWGSGYLYEQYF. CDR3 in DNA: TGTGCCAGCAGTGAAGCTCTCGCATTGGAAACCTGGGGTAGCGGATATCTCTACGAGCAGTACTTC.

CDR3 nucleotides: TGTGCCAGCAGCCCCGGGACTAGCGCCTACAATGAGCAGTTCTTC. Translation: CASSPGTSAYNEQFF. J is TRBJ2-1 and V is TRBV7-3, with TRBD2 matching over 10 bases. This CDR3 has 15 residues. The V gene's germline CDR1 is SGHTA and CDR2 FQGTGA. The J segment lost 2 bases and the V segment lost 5 bases, leaving 3 bases of the junction unmatched. The variable domain in full, with the rest retrieved from reference TRBV7-3 and TRBJ2-1, is GAGVSQTPSNKVTEKGKYVELRCDPISGHTALYWYRQSLGQGPEFLIYFQGTGAADDSGLPNDRFFAVRPEGSVSTLKIQRTERGDSAVYLCASSPGTSAYNEQFFGPGTRLTVL.

This clone was counted a single time. The chain links TRBV7-6 to TRBJ2-5; 7 bases agree with TRBD1. The germline V gene encodes CDR1 SGHVS and CDR2 FNYEAQ. The CDR3 consists of 14 residues. Trimming removed 5 bases from V and 3 bases from J; junction bases left unmatched: 6. The CDR3 DNA reads TGTGCCAGCAGCCAAGGACAGGCCAAAGAGACCCAGTACTTC. Its translation: CASSQGQAKETQYF.